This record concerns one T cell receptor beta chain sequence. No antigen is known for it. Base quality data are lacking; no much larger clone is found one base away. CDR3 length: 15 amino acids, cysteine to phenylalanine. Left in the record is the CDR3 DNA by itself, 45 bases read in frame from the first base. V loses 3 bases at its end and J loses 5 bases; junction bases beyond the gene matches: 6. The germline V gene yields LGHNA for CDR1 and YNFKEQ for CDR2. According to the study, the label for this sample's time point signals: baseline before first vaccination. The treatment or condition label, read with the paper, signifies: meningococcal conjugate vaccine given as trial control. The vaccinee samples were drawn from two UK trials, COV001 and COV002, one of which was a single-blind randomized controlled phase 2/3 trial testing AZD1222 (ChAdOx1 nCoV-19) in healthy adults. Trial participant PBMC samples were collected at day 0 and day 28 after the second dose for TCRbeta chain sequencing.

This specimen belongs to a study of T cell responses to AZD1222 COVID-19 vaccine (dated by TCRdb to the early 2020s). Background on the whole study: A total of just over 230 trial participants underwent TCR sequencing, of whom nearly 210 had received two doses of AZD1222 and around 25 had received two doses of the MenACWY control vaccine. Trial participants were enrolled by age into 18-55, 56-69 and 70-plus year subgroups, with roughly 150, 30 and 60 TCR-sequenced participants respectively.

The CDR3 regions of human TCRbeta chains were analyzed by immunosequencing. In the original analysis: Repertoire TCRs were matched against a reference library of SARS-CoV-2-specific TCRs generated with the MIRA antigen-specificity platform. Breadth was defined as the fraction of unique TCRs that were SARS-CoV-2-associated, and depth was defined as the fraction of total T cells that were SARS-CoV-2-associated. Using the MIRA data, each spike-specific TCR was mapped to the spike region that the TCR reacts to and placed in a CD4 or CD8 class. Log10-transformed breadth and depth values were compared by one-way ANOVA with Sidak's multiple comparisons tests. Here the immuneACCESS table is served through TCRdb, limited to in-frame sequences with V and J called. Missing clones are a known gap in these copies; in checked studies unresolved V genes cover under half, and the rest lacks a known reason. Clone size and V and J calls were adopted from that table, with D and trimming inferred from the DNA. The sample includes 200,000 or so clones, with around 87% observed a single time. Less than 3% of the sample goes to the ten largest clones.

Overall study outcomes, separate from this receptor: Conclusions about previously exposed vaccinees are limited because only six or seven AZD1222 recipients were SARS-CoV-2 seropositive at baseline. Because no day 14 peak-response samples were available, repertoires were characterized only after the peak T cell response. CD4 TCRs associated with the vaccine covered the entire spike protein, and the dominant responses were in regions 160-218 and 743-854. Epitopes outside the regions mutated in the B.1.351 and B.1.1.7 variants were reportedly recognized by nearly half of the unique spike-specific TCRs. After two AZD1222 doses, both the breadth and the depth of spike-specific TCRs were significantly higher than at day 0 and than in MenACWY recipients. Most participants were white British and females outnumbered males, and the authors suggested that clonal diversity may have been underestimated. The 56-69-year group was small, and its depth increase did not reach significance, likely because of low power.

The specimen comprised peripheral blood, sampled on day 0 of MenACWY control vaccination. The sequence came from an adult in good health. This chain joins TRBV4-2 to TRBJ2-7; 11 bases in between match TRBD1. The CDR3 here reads CASSQTGTGGHEQYF. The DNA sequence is TGTGCCAGCAGCCAGACCGGGACAGGGGGGCACGAGCAGTACTTC.